Presented here are 31 T cell receptor beta chains from one specimen sequenced in a study of shared clonotypes between healthy human individuals. The method was immunoSEQ multiplex PCR; TCRdb's version includes in-frame clones alone and lacks a portion of them. The top ten hold 0.35% to 0.45% of the sample, which has 2 million to 2.5 million clones, more than 85% seen once. Sequenced sample: naive CD4+ T cells from PBMCs. Indicated subset: CD45RA+ positively selected. These receptors were obtained from a man aged 18 to 30 in good health. Some clones in this sample may be carry-over from other donors' samples.

V and J are TRBV29-1 and TRBJ2-5, with TRBD2 identical over 12 bases. After removal of 2 bases from V and 2 bases from J, the junction contained 9 bases not matched to a gene. The CDR3 is made up of 17 amino acids. Germline V gives CDR1 SQVTM, CDR2 ANQGSEA. The DNA for the CDR3 is TGCAGCGTTGAATTACTAGCGGGAGGTGGAGGGCAAGAGACCCAGTACTTC. Its translation: CSVELLAGGGGQETQYF.

The chain combines TRBV10-3 with TRBJ2-7; weak D call: TRBD1 (6 bases). Trimming took 2 bases from V and 0 from J, leaving 17 bases between them. In germline, CDR1 is ENHRY, CDR2 SYGVKD. The CDR3 extends over 17 amino acids. The DNA for the CDR3 is TGTGCCATCAGTGAGGGACCGGGAAGGGGGAGCTCCTACGAGCAGTACTTC. Its protein product is CAISEGPGRGSSYEQYF.

This chain joins TRBV5-1 and TRBJ2-1; D gene ambiguous. From germline, CDR1 is SGHRS and CDR2 YFSETQ. V was cut by 0 bases and J by 5 bases, with 12 bases left in between. This CDR3 is built from 15 residues. This CDR3 is CASSLVSFRNNEQFF. CDR3 coding DNA: TGCGCCAGCAGCTTGGTAAGTTTCCGGAACAATGAGCAGTTCTTC.

The V gene is TRBV5-4, the J gene TRBJ2-7; no clear D gene. V was cut by 0 bases and J by 4 bases, with 14 bases left in between. From germline, CDR1 is SGHNT and CDR2 YYREEE (reference sequence). The CDR3 totals 15 residues. The CDR3 DNA follows: TGTGCCAGCAGCTTGGCCGGTTGGGCAGAATACGAGCAGTACTTC. It codes for CASSLAGWAEYEQYF.

The V gene is TRBV5-1, the J gene TRBJ2-5; unclear D gene. V lost 1 base, J lost 5 bases, and 9 bases lay in between. Germline V lookup: CDR1 SGHRS, CDR2 YFSETQ. CDR3 size: 13 residues. The CDR3 DNA reads TGCGCCAGCAGCTTGCTAGGCCTGGAGACCCAGTACTTC. It yields the protein CASSLLGLETQYF.

V gene TRBV29-1 combines with J gene TRBJ1-2; TRBD1 might be the D (5 bases). The CDR3 runs 11 residues. Looked up from germline, CDR1 is SQVTM and CDR2 is ANQGSEA. V was shortened by 7 bases and J by 3 bases, with 9 bases between the two germline ends. CDR3 bases: TGCAGCGGGGGGGTAGACTATGGCTACACCTTC. Its translation: CSGGVDYGYTF.

This clone was seen a handful of times. This CDR3 is also generated by other DNA sequences in the sample. The chain links TRBV29-1 to TRBJ1-1; D possibly corresponds to TRBD1 (5 bases). The CDR3 contains 12 residues. Germline assignment: CDR1 SQVTM and CDR2 ANQGSEA. V was cut by 3 bases and J by 1 base, with 6 bases left in between. CDR3 nucleotides: TGCAGCGTTGATAGGGGGAACACTGAAGCTTTCTTT. As protein: CSVDRGNTEAFF.

The chain carries TRBV5-1 and TRBJ1-2; D unclear. Trimming removed 4 bases at V and 8 bases at J, with 18 bases between. Germline loops: CDR1 SGHRS, CDR2 YFSETQ. This CDR3 is 14 amino acids long. This chain's CDR3 is CASSLQDGQVGYTF. The CDR3 coding sequence is TGCGCCAGCAGCCTCCAGGACGGCCAGGTCGGCTACACCTTC. Supplemented by reference TRBV5-1 and TRBJ1-2, the full variable domain reads KAGVTQTPRYLIKTRGQQVTLSCSPISGHRSVSWYQQTPGQGLQFLFEYFSETQRNKGNFPGRFSGRQFSNSRSEMNVSTLELGDSALYLCASSLQDGQVGYTFGSGTRLTVV.

This rearrangement joins TRBV10-3 to TRBJ2-7; perhaps D is TRBD1 or TRBD2 (5 bases each). Germline assignment: CDR1 ENHRY and CDR2 SYGVKD. There are 14 residues in the CDR3. Trimming took off 10 bases at V and 3 bases at J, with 19 bases between the two ends. The CDR3 reads CATIEGRQSYEQYF. CDR3 bases: TGTGCCACCATTGAGGGGCGACAGAGCTACGAGCAGTACTTC.

V usage is TRBV5-1 and J usage is TRBJ2-1; 7 bases align to TRBD1. There are 17 residues in the CDR3. Germline lookup yields CDR1 SGHRS and CDR2 YFSETQ. After removal of 2 bases from V and 0 bases from J, the junction contained 8 bases not matched to a gene. CDR3 sequence (DNA): TGCGCCAGCAGCTTCTCCCCGGGACAGAGCTCCTACAATGAGCAGTTCTTC. Translated: CASSFSPGQSSYNEQFF.

This chain connects TRBV7-3 to TRBJ1-1; D call uncertain. The CDR3 is made up of 14 amino acids. CDR1 and CDR2 from the germline V gene are SGHTA and FQGTGA. V lost 4 bases and J 2 bases, leaving 11 bases between the germline ends. DNA for the CDR3: TGTGCCAGCAGCTCGGGCGGGCGAAACACTGAAGCTTTCTTT. This translates into CASSSGGRNTEAFF.

The chain links TRBV2 to TRBJ2-7; D is perhaps TRBD1 or TRBD2 (6 bases each). CDR1 and CDR2 (germline): SNHLY, FYNNEI. The V and J ends lost 6 bases and 4 bases respectively, with 13 bases between them. The CDR3 is 13 amino acids. CDR3 bases: TGTGCCAGCAGGGATGAAGGGGGGTACGAGCAGTACTTC. Its protein is CASRDEGGYEQYF.

The genes are TRBV19 and TRBJ1-5, with 12 bases fitting TRBD1. The germline V gene encodes CDR1 LNHDA and CDR2 SQIVND (reference sequence). V trimming: 5 bases; J trimming: 7 bases; junction bases outside the gene matches: 6. The CDR3 runs to 15 residues. The CDR3 nucleotides are TGTGCCAGTAGTTCCCGGGACAGGGGGCCCCAGCCCCAGCATTTT. Protein sequence: CASSSRDRGPQPQHF.

A note on this clone: Other DNA sequences within the sample encode an identical CDR3. The rearrangement joins TRBV5-1 to TRBJ1-2; D may be TRBD1 (5 bases). The V gene's germline CDR1 is SGHRS and CDR2 YFSETQ. With 0 bases removed from V and 0 bases from J, the gap between germline ends came to 9 bases. The CDR3 has 15 amino acids. CDR3 in DNA: TGCGCCAGCAGCTTGGCCGGGGACTCTAACTATGGCTACACCTTC. Translation: CASSLAGDSNYGYTF.

The J gene is TRBJ2-3, the V gene TRBV7-2; 11 bases agree with TRBD2. Germline CDR1 is SGHTA and CDR2 is FQGNSA. Trimming at V came to 4 bases and at J to 4 bases, leaving 13 bases not matched to a gene. This CDR3 contains 18 residues. Written as DNA, the CDR3 is TGTGCCAGCAGCTCCCTGAGGGTAGCGGGAGGGTACGCAGATACGCAGTATTTT. Protein product: CASSSLRVAGGYADTQYF. Complete variable domain (other parts from reference TRBV7-2 and TRBJ2-3): GAGVSQSPSNKVTEKGKDVELRCDPISGHTALYWYRQSLGQGLEFLIYFQGNSAPDKSGLPSDRFSAERTGGSVSTLTIQRTQQEDSAVYLCASSSLRVAGGYADTQYFGPGTRLTVL.

This chain connects TRBV2 to TRBJ2-5; D is unresolved. This CDR3 has 13 amino acids. Trimming took 4 bases from V and 2 from J, leaving 8 bases between them. The germline gives CDR1 SNHLY, CDR2 FYNNEI. CDR3 protein: CASSGPSQETQYF. DNA for the CDR3: TGTGCCAGCAGTGGGCCATCTCAAGAGACCCAGTACTTC.

The CDR3 DNA is TGTGCCAGCATTGCTACCCCCGGAGGGGCCCTTAACACTGAAGCTTTCTTT. It specifies CASIATPGGALNTEAFF. The rearrangement joins TRBV28 to TRBJ1-1, with a weak D call TRBD1 (5 bases). The germline gives CDR1 MDHEN, CDR2 SYDVKM. The CDR3 spans 17 residues. V lost 7 bases and J 2 bases, leaving 23 bases between the germline ends.

V and J are TRBV19 and TRBJ2-5; TRBD1 might be the D (6 bases). CDR1 LNHDA and CDR2 SQIVND come from the germline V gene (reference sequence). Trimming removed 4 bases at V and 5 bases at J, with 11 bases between. CDR3 length: 13 amino acids. CDR3 in amino acids: CASSSGQLETQYF. DNA of the CDR3: TGTGCCAGTAGTAGTGGACAGTTGGAGACCCAGTACTTC. The variable domain in full, completed from reference TRBV19 and TRBJ2-5, reads DGGITQSPKYLFRKEGQNVTLSCEQNLNHDAMYWYRQDPGQGLRLIYYSQIVNDFQKGDIAEGYSVSREKKESFPLTVTSAQKNPTAFYLCASSSGQLETQYFGPGTRLLVL.

The V gene is TRBV19, the J gene TRBJ2-7; 10 bases match TRBD2. V shed 6 bases, J shed 1 base, and the junction held 3 bases outside the gene matches. The germline V gene encodes CDR1 LNHDA and CDR2 SQIVND (reference sequence). The CDR3 has 14 residues. The CDR3 region has the DNA TGTGCCAGTAGAGGACTAGCGGAATCCTACGAGCAGTACTTC. Protein: CASRGLAESYEQYF.

In nucleotides, the CDR3 is TGTGCCAGCAGCCCCTCGACGAGTACAGATCAGCCCCAGCATTTT. This translates into CASSPSTSTDQPQHF. The chain joins TRBV28 to TRBJ1-5; no reliable D call. CDR1 and CDR2 (germline): MDHEN, SYDVKM. This CDR3 has 15 amino acids. Trimming left V 6 bases short and J 5 bases short, with 17 bases between.

The chain links TRBV5-6 to TRBJ2-3; tentatively, D is TRBD1 (6 bases). The V end was cut by 6 bases, the J end by 3 bases, with 11 bases between. This CDR3 region has 13 residues. The V gene's germline CDR1 is SGHDT and CDR2 YYEEEE. The CDR3 protein is CASILGGTDTQYF. Here the CDR3 DNA reads TGTGCCAGCATCCTAGGGGGTACAGATACGCAGTATTTT. The whole variable domain, filled in from reference TRBV5-6 and TRBJ2-3, reads DAGVTQSPTHLIKTRGQQVTLRCSPKSGHDTVSWYQQALGQGPQFIFQYYEEEERQRGNFPDRFSGHQFPNYSSELNVNALLLGDSALYLCASILGGTDTQYFGPGTRLTVL.

The chain joins TRBV6-1 to TRBJ1-6; D is unclear. Looked up from germline, CDR1 is MNHNS and CDR2 is SASEGT. The CDR3 extends over 14 amino acids. The V and J ends lost 2 bases and 2 bases respectively, with 4 bases between them. CDR3 loop: CASSERAYNSPLHF. CDR3 nucleotide sequence: TGTGCCAGCAGTGAACGAGCCTATAATTCACCCCTCCACTTT.

The rearrangement joins TRBV30 to TRBJ1-5, with TRBD1 identical over 9 bases. The CDR3 is 18 amino acids. Germline CDR1 GTSNPN, CDR2 SVGIG (reference sequence). V gave up 3 bases and J gave up 0 bases; unmatched junction bases: 12. CDR3 sequence: CAWSEDRGGLFSNQPQHF. CDR3 in DNA: TGTGCCTGGAGCGAGGACAGGGGTGGTCTGTTTAGCAATCAGCCCCAGCATTTT.

The chain employs TRBV6-5 and TRBJ2-1; TRBD1 matches 7 bases. V was pared by 0 bases and J by 2 bases, with 4 bases of the junction left unmatched. The germline V gene encodes CDR1 MNHEY and CDR2 SVGAGI. This CDR3 is built from 16 residues. The CDR3 sequence is CASSYSGTATYNEQFF. In DNA, the CDR3 is TGTGCCAGCAGTTACTCCGGGACAGCCACCTACAATGAGCAGTTCTTC.

The rearrangement joins TRBV7-2 to TRBJ2-3; a possible D gene is TRBD1 (6 bases). V gave up 5 bases and J gave up 0 bases, with 12 bases separating them. Germline assignment: CDR1 SGHTA and CDR2 FQGNSA. This CDR3 comprises 15 residues. The CDR3: CASSTRQASTDTQYF. CDR3 sequence (DNA): TGTGCCAGCAGCACCCGACAGGCTAGCACAGATACGCAGTATTTT.

The CDR3 DNA sequence: TGCAGCGTTGAACTCCCCTCAGATACGCAGTATTTT. Translation: CSVELPSDTQYF. V is TRBV29-1 and J is TRBJ2-3; D ambiguous. Germline values: CDR1 SQVTM, CDR2 ANQGSEA. V was clipped by 2 bases and J by 4 bases, with 7 bases between them. CDR3 length: 12 amino acids.

The chain combines TRBV28 with TRBJ2-7; a possible D gene is TRBD2 (5 bases). The CDR3 spans 18 residues. Trimming pared 7 bases from V and 2 bases from J, leaving 27 bases between. Germline-derived CDR1 and CDR2 are MDHEN and SYDVKM. As DNA, the CDR3 is TGTGCCAGCACAGGACGGGATAGGACGTATAGTATGGCCTACGAGCAGTACTTC. As protein: CASTGRDRTYSMAYEQYF.

The rearrangement uses TRBV27 and TRBJ2-3; 10 bases align to TRBD2. Unmatched junction bases numbered 4, after V lost 1 base and J lost 6 bases. CDR1 and CDR2 (germline): MNHEY, SMNVEV (reference sequence). CDR3 length: 15 residues. CDR3 nucleotides: TGTGCCAGCAGTTTATGGACTAGCGGAGGTGATACGCAGTATTTT. Translating gives CASSLWTSGGDTQYF.

This sequence joins TRBV18 and TRBJ2-3; D is possibly TRBD2 (6 bases). V shed 3 bases and J shed 6 bases, with 16 bases lying between them. Germline V gene lookup returns CDR1 KGHSH and CDR2 LQKENI. CDR3 length: 15 amino acids. CDR3 coding DNA: TGTGCCAGCTCACCGATGGGGGGAGAGTACGATACGCAGTATTTT. Residues: CASSPMGGEYDTQYF.

This clone was counted a single time. The V gene is TRBV27, the J gene TRBJ2-3; D is tentatively TRBD1 or TRBD2 (5 bases each). This CDR3 contains 17 residues. V was trimmed by 6 bases and J by 3 bases, leaving 22 bases between them. From germline, CDR1 is MNHEY and CDR2 SMNVEV (reference sequence). The CDR3 bases are TGTGCCAGCAGGAAAAAACCGGGACCTCCGCAGACAGATACGCAGTATTTT. Translating gives CASRKKPGPPQTDTQYF.

This sequence joins TRBV19 and TRBJ1-2, with 8 nucleotides matching TRBD1. Germline-derived CDR1 and CDR2 are LNHDA and SQIVND (reference sequence). The CDR3 is made up of 17 amino acids. V was clipped by 1 base and J by 7 bases; unmatched bases: 14. The CDR3 protein is CASSIAPGTGAVGGYTF. In DNA, the CDR3 is TGTGCCAGTAGTATAGCCCCCGGGACAGGAGCCGTCGGTGGCTACACCTTC.